This TCR beta chain was documented in a study of early T cells in non-severe SARS-CoV-2 infection. In the study overall: Sequencing of bulk RNA from unsorted whole blood was done, without chain pairing.

Points from the study as a whole: A preference for anti-spike CD8 responses marked VDJdb matching, which missed private and CD4 specificities.

A word on this clonotype: Its antigen is still unknown.

Germline V gene lookup returns CDR1 LGHDT and CDR2 YNNKEL (reference sequence). The CDR3 is made up of 14 amino acids. V was pared by 4 bases and J by 2 bases, with 10 bases between. Individually, cDNA molecules had unique molecular identifiers attached to them. TCRdb re-derived calls from the 5' RACE reads in MiXCR, one entry per CDR3 protein. The table shows just under 60,000 distinct CDR3 sequences, with under 10% occurring only once. The sample comprised whole blood. J is TRBJ2-3 and V is TRBV3-1; D is ambiguous. The sequence was obtained from an adult who was a healthcare worker with PCR-confirmed SARS-CoV-2 infection or an uninfected control (not recorded which). The CDR3 is CASSRLDATDTQYF. CDR3 nucleotides: TGTGCCAGCAGCCGTTTGGACGCCACAGATACGCAGTATTTT.